The clone carrying this T cell receptor (beta chain) has a handful of counts. What it binds is not known. For the second PCR, which ran for about 7 to 11 cycles, a sample-barcoded 5' primer and a J-beta primer mix were used. TCRdb reprocessed the 5' RACE reads with MiXCR, giving one entry per CDR3 protein. Of approximately 1.5 million distinct CDR3 sequences listed, about 45% are singletons. This sample was included in a study of blood T cells in healthy people across ages. Study outcomes and limitations: Shifts in expanded clonotypes may have been confounded by donor CMV status, which was unknown.

Staff drew roughly 10 milliliters of peripheral blood from each donor. This clonotype was obtained from a woman aged 18-29 years in good health. Sequencing was carried out using blood.

Written as DNA, the CDR3 is TGTGCCAGTAGTATAGCATCCGGGGGCTACGAGCAGTACTTC. This gives the protein CASSIASGGYEQYF. The rearrangement joins TRBV19 to TRBJ2-7, with a possible D match to TRBD2 (6 bases). The ends were cut back, 1 base at V and 3 bases at J, with 10 bases in the middle. Germline assignment: CDR1 LNHDA and CDR2 SQIVND (reference sequence). The CDR3 loop spans 14 amino acids.